This T cell receptor (beta chain) was recovered during a study of shared clonotypes between healthy human individuals (dated by TCRdb to 2018 to 2020). Concerning the study at large: A couple of women and a few men aged 18 to 49 years were included in the cohort. For each donor, CD4 naive and CD4 memory were each given three plates, CD8 naive was given two plates, and CD8 memory was given one plate. Blood TCR repertoires of about five healthy adults were deeply sequenced to estimate repertoire size and the extent of clonotype sharing between individuals. Libraries were prepared and TCR repertoires were sequenced by different laboratories using diverse techniques, in order to increase sequencing depth and limit assay-specific biases. Each donor's leukapheresis produced roughly between roughly 0.85 and 9 billion PBMCs. Broader findings and caveats from the paper: Compared with non-shared clonotypes, the clonotypes found in all four sorted-subset donors had higher generation probabilities. Pairwise subsampling led to the expectation that sequencing depth would affect the degree of clonotype sharing among donors. Only blood was sampled, and tissue TCR repertoires likely differ from those in blood. Rarefaction of sorted-subset datasets indicated incomplete sequencing despite the large sequencing depth. Across a few donors, about 5% of naive CD4, roughly 3.8% of naive CD8, under 2.5% of memory CD4, and approximately 0.42% of memory CD8 clonotypes were shared. Larger estimated clonotype richness was generally found for naive subsets than for memory subsets. Because the study included a small number of donors, the genetic and exposure-history diversity represented was limited.

Points on this clone: Its antigen target is currently unknown. The sample holds no much larger clone one base away, and base qualities are not on file. Other DNA sequences in this sample translate to the same CDR3.

The donors were healthy, HIV-negative adults who had no recently reported acute infections or vaccinations. All donors were Caucasian adults living in Nashville, Tennessee, USA. CD4+ T cells were enriched by magnetic negative selection; naive cells were then positively selected on CD45RA, and the negative fraction formed the memory subset. Blood was collected by leukapheresis, and PBMCs were isolated by Ficoll-Histopaque density gradient centrifugation and then cryopreserved in liquid nitrogen vapor phase. Analytical flow cytometry was used to check the purity and quantity of every magnetically sorted T cell population. Genomic DNA was isolated from every sorted fraction and measured by UV absorbance on a Nanodrop 2000c. CDR1 and CDR2, per the germline V gene, are MNHEY and SVGAGI. V sheds 6 bases and J sheds 1 base, leaving 7 bases between their ends. Its CDR3 holds 13 amino acids, cysteine through phenylalanine. CDR3 DNA is the only sequence kept; it has 39 bases, read in frame from the first base.

TCR CDR3 regions were amplified from genomic DNA by multiplex PCR using the deep immunoSEQ assay. Extracted genomic DNA from each cell subset was distributed evenly across all wells of several immunoSEQ 96-well plates, and each plate was treated as a replicate. For sorted subsets, each replicate PCR was loaded with 200 ng genomic DNA, equivalent to some 27,000 T cell genomes. The purified libraries were quantified using a Qubit 3.0 fluorometer, sized with a Bioanalyzer 2100, and then quantified again using the KAPA Library Quantification kit. Every immunoSEQ 96-well plate was sequenced on a dedicated single-read 150-cycle Illumina NextSeq 550 flow cell. On the study's bioinformatics: Because the immunoSEQ output included only junctional sequences and no quality scores, the filtering could not be the same as the filtering used for full-length reads. To assign V/J genes and CDR3, sequences were annotated against IMGT germline references using PyIR, a Python wrapper for IgBLAST v1.9. Reads with weak V/J assignments (E-value above 1e-6), missing CDR3, stop codons, out-of-frame junctions, or ambiguous translated residues were removed. V3J clonotypes were defined by identical inferred V gene, J gene, and CDR3 amino acid sequence. To compute the percentage overlap between repertoires, the number of shared unique clonotypes was divided by the size of the smaller repertoire. Three approaches were used to assess repertoire richness: RTK rarefaction, the Chao1 estimator, and Recon v2.1 estimates of unobserved clonotypes. Generation probabilities for all TCRbeta clonotypes obtained by the gDNA method from four donors were computed using OLGA. The immuneACCESS repertoire file appears here via TCRdb, limited to in-frame rearrangements. These files lack a portion of the clones; in checked studies, under half of the deficit traces to unresolved V genes, and the cause of the others is not known. The V and J calls and clone size are taken from that table; D and trimming were inferred from the DNA. This sample holds 2,500,000 or so clones; roughly 90% were observed only once. The ten most abundant clones make up about 0.41% of the sample.

Recombination joined TRBV6-5 with TRBJ1-5, with the D gene uncertain. The source of this sequence is a man aged 18 to 35 in good health. Some clones in this sample may be carry-over from other donors' samples. The sequencing input was naive CD4+ T cells from PBMCs. The meaning of the sample's cell subset or site label: CD45RA+ positively selected. The CDR3 loop reads CASRGRSNQPQHF. DNA sequence: TGTGCCAGCAGAGGACGGAGCAATCAGCCCCAGCATTTT.